This paragraph reports one T cell receptor beta chain. A read error may produce the germline difference seen at one junction end. CDR3 length equals 15 residues. The germline V gene has CDR1 SGHAT and CDR2 FQDESV (reference sequence). This sample was taken from a study of brain metastases from non-small cell lung cancer. Clones were sequenced by immunoSEQ multiplex PCR, and TCRdb holds only the in-frame ones, with some missing. In the table there are 640 or so clones, about 82% of which are singletons. Material for sequencing was tumor-adjacent normal tissue. The rearrangement links TRBV11-1 to TRBJ2-3; D could derive from TRBD1 or TRBD2 (6 bases each). The TCR sequence derives from a donor aged 40 or older with non-small cell lung cancer. CDR3 protein: CANSSLRGPGDTQYF. As DNA, the CDR3 is TGTGCCAACAGCTCGCTCCGGGGGCCTGGGGATACGCAGTATTTT.